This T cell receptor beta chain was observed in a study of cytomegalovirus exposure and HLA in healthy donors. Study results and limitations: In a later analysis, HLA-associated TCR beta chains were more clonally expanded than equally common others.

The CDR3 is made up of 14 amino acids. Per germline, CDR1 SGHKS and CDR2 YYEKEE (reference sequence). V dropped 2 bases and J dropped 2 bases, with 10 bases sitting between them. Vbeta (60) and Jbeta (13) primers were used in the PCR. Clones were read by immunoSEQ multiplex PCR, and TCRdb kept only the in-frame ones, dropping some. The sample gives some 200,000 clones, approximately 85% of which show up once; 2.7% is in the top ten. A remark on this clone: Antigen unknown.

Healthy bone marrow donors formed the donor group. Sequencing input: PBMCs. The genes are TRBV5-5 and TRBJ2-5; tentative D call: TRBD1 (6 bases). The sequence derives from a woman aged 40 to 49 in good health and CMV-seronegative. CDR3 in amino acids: CASSLRGIQETQYF. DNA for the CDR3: TGTGCCAGCAGCTTAAGGGGGATTCAAGAGACCCAGTACTTC.